Below are 22 T cell receptor beta chains sequenced from a single sample in a study of graft-versus-host responses after intestinal transplantation. The method was immunoSEQ multiplex PCR; TCRdb's version includes in-frame clones alone and lacks a portion of them. This table has more than 9,000 clones, over 90% appearing once. The sample here was PBMCs, taken around 3.5 months after intestinal transplant. These receptors all stem from a human patient who received an intestinal transplant, so some T cells may come from the graft donor.

The chain links TRBV6-1 to TRBJ2-7; 11 bases line up with TRBD2. V dropped 0 bases and J dropped 4; count of bases not matched to a gene: 2. CDR1 is MNHNS and CDR2 is SASEGT in the germline V gene. This CDR3 is 15 amino acids long. CDR3 residues: CASSEAGLAEYEQYF. In DNA, the CDR3 is TGTGCCAGCAGTGAAGCGGGACTAGCGGAGTACGAGCAGTACTTC.

This clone was observed a single time. The rearrangement joins TRBV4-1 to TRBJ1-5; 10 nucleotides align to TRBD1. The CDR3 is 18 amino acids. Losses at the gene ends were 4 bases for V and 1 base for J; bases not matched to a gene: 10. In germline, CDR1 is MGHRA, CDR2 YSYEKL. CDR3 region: CASSLSGTGAGSNQPQHF. For the CDR3, the DNA is TGCGCCAGCAGCCTCTCCGGGACAGGGGCGGGCAGCAATCAGCCCCAGCATTTT.

The chain couples TRBV29-1 to TRBJ2-7; the D is unclear. V lost 7 bases and J 2 bases, leaving 12 bases between the germline ends. The CDR3 sequence is 12 residues long. Germline lookup yields CDR1 SQVTM and CDR2 ANQGSEA. The CDR3 DNA follows: TGCAGCGCAACTCTATCAACCTACGAGCAGTACTTC. It translates to CSATLSTYEQYF.

V and J are TRBV19 and TRBJ1-5; D is perhaps TRBD1 (5 bases). Per germline, CDR1 LNHDA and CDR2 SQIVND (reference sequence). Between the trimmed V and J ends, which lost 3 bases and 0 bases, there was a span of 6 bases. The CDR3 totals 14 residues. CDR3 sequence reads: CASSIDSSNQPQHF. The CDR3 bases are TGTGCCAGTAGTATCGACAGTAGCAATCAGCCCCAGCATTTT.

The chain combines TRBV7-9 with TRBJ2-1; 8 bases agree with TRBD2. Trimming removed 1 base from V and 8 bases from J; junction bases left unmatched: 7. Germline V gives CDR1 SEHNR, CDR2 FQNEAQ (reference sequence). This CDR3 is 15 amino acids long. The CDR3 region has the DNA TGTGCCAGCAGCTTAGTAGCGGGAACCTTCGATGAGCAGTTCTTC. Translated: CASSLVAGTFDEQFF.

The chain carries TRBV11-2 and TRBJ2-5; D is unresolved. The CDR3 sequence is 13 residues long. Trimming took 1 base from V and 5 from J, leaving 8 bases between them. The germline V gene encodes CDR1 SGHAT and CDR2 FQNNGV. This CDR3 is CASSLVLPETQYF. The CDR3 bases are TGTGCCAGCAGCTTAGTACTCCCCGAGACCCAGTACTTC.

The CDR3 nucleotides are TGTGCCAGCAGCCCAACTAGCGGGAGGGAACAGTACTTC. Translating gives CASSPTSGREQYF. The chain combines TRBV9 with TRBJ2-7; 13 nucleotides align to TRBD2. Per germline, CDR1 SGDLS and CDR2 YYNGEE. CDR3 length equals 13 residues. The trim removed 4 bases at V and 10 bases at J, leaving 5 bases unmatched.

The J gene is TRBJ2-7, the V gene TRBV11-2; unclear D gene. In germline, CDR1 is SGHAT, CDR2 FQNNGV. V was clipped by 5 bases and J by 2 bases, with 4 bases between them. The CDR3 is 11 residues long. The CDR3 DNA is TGTGCCAGCAGCAAAACCTACGAGCAGTACTTC. This sequence encodes CASSKTYEQYF.

The rearrangement links TRBV27 to TRBJ2-1, with D possibly being TRBD2 (6 bases). This CDR3 has 14 amino acids. CDR1 MNHEY and CDR2 SMNVEV come from the germline V gene (reference sequence). The V gene lost 6 bases and the J gene lost 8 bases, with 17 bases spanning the gap. The CDR3 loop reads CASRYTAGSHEQFF. The CDR3 bases are TGTGCCAGCAGATATACAGCGGGTTCACATGAGCAGTTCTTC.

This sequence joins TRBV7-8 and TRBJ1-5; 8 positions match TRBD1. The CDR3 is 14 amino acids. In germline, CDR1 is SGHVS, CDR2 FQNEAQ. J gave up 7 bases and V 5 bases, and 7 bases lay outside the gene matches. Written as DNA, the CDR3 is TGTGCCAGCAGCCTCAGGACAGGGAACCAGCCCCAGCATTTT. Translation gives CASSLRTGNQPQHF.

The chain joins TRBV6-5 to TRBJ2-2; TRBD1 agrees at 8 bases. Trimming at V came to 6 bases and at J to 0 bases, leaving 3 bases not matched to a gene. Germline V gene data show CDR1 as MNHEY and CDR2 as SVGAGI. This CDR3 has 15 amino acids. CDR3 nucleotides: TGTGCCAGCAGGCCGGACAGGGCGAACACCGGGGAGCTGTTTTTT. It codes for CASRPDRANTGELFF.

The chain combines TRBV6-1 with TRBJ2-1; a possible D gene is TRBD1 (6 bases). The CDR3 length is 15 residues. Trimming removed 3 bases at V and 6 bases at J, with 15 bases between. Germline V gene sequence: CDR1 MNHNS, CDR2 SASEGT. CDR3 sequence reads: CASSDTGTSTNEQFF. For the CDR3, the DNA is TGTGCCAGCAGTGATACCGGGACATCTACCAATGAGCAGTTCTTC.

V and J are TRBV6-4 and TRBJ2-7, with D tentatively TRBD1 or TRBD2 (5 bases each). Germline CDR1 is MRHNA and CDR2 is SNTAGT. The CDR3 contains 14 residues. Trimming took 7 bases from V and 1 from J, leaving 14 bases between them. The CDR3, as DNA: TGTGCCAGCAAGACCGGGACGGCTTCCTACGAGCAGTACTTC. This sequence encodes CASKTGTASYEQYF.

The chain employs TRBV19 and TRBJ2-2; 8 bases agree with TRBD2. The V gene's germline CDR1 is LNHDA and CDR2 SQIVND (reference sequence). CDR3 size: 16 residues. The V and J ends lost 3 bases and 6 bases, in that order; junction bases with no gene match: 9. CDR3: CASSMRGREGSGELFF. CDR3 nucleotides: TGTGCCAGTAGTATGCGGGGACGGGAGGGCTCCGGGGAGCTGTTTTTT.

The V call is TRBV10-3, the J call TRBJ2-3; D is uncertain. Germline V CDR1 and CDR2: ENHRY, SYGVKD. CDR3 length: 13 residues. The V end lost 6 bases, the J end lost 0 bases, and 7 bases lay between the germline ends. The CDR3 here is CAIRASSTDTQYF. In DNA form, the CDR3 reads TGTGCCATCAGGGCATCTAGCACAGATACGCAGTATTTT.

This clone was seen just once. This chain joins TRBV5-1 and TRBJ2-1, with D possibly matching TRBD2 (5 bases). This CDR3 is built from 17 residues. Trimming removed 3 bases at V and 0 bases at J, with 16 bases between. CDR1 and CDR2 from the germline V gene are SGHRS and YFSETQ. The DNA of the CDR3 is TGCGCCAGCAGCTCGGACGACTATCCATCCTCCTACAATGAGCAGTTCTTC. Translation gives CASSSDDYPSSYNEQFF.

The chain employs TRBV7-9 and TRBJ2-5; D gene unclear. The CDR3 is 13 residues long. Germline V CDR1 and CDR2: SEHNR, FQNEAQ (reference sequence). Between the trimmed V and J ends, which lost 5 bases and 1 base, there was a span of 8 bases. The CDR3 spells CASSPPTQETQYF. Here the CDR3 DNA reads TGTGCCAGCAGCCCCCCCACCCAAGAGACCCAGTACTTC.

The genes are TRBV7-2 and TRBJ1-2; no reliable D call. V was trimmed by 3 bases and J by 4 bases, leaving 9 bases between them. Germline-derived CDR1 and CDR2 are SGHTA and FQGNSA. The CDR3 contains 13 residues. CDR3 loop: CASSFRGSYGYTF. CDR3 bases: TGTGCCAGCAGCTTCCGCGGGAGCTATGGCTACACCTTC.

This chain joins TRBV7-8 and TRBJ2-7; 8 bases fit TRBD2. The V gene end was trimmed by 4 bases and the J gene end by 0 bases; junction bases not matched to a gene: 11. The length of the CDR3 is 17 residues. The germline V gene encodes CDR1 SGHVS and CDR2 FQNEAQ. The CDR3 nucleotides are TGTGCCAGCAGCTACTCCAGGGCGGGAGGAGACTCCTACGAGCAGTACTTC. Protein sequence: CASSYSRAGGDSYEQYF.

The chain uses TRBV4-1 and TRBJ2-3, with TRBD1 as a possible D gene (6 bases). In germline, CDR1 is MGHRA, CDR2 YSYEKL. This CDR3 has 18 residues. Trimming stripped 0 bases from V and 3 bases from J, with 19 bases between. CDR3 DNA: TGCGCCAGCAGCCAAGAATCAACAACAGGGTCTCTAACAGATACGCAGTATTTT. Protein sequence: CASSQESTTGSLTDTQYF.

The V gene is TRBV7-9, the J gene TRBJ2-1; TRBD2 aligns across 15 bases. Germline V lookup: CDR1 SEHNR, CDR2 FQNEAQ (reference sequence). The CDR3 totals 17 residues. The trim removed 1 base at V and 15 bases at J, leaving 13 bases unmatched. The CDR3: CASSLDSEGLAGGVGFF. In DNA form, the CDR3 reads TGTGCCAGCAGCTTAGATTCGGAGGGACTAGCGGGAGGAGTGGGGTTCTTC. The full variable domain, rest sourced from reference TRBV7-9 and TRBJ2-1, is DTGVSQNPRHKITKRGQNVTFRCDPISEHNRLYWYRQTLGQGPEFLTYFQNEAQLEKSRLLSDRFSAERPKGSFSTLEIQRTEQGDSAMYLCASSLDSEGLAGGVGFFGPGTRLTVL.

The rearrangement uses TRBV5-1 and TRBJ2-2; 9 bases are shared with TRBD2. V lost 1 base and J lost 6; bases outside the gene matches: 7. Germline assignment: CDR1 SGHRS and CDR2 YFSETQ. The CDR3 is 16 residues long. The CDR3: CASSLLAGGPPGELFF. In DNA form, the CDR3 reads TGCGCCAGCAGCTTGCTGGCGGGAGGGCCCCCCGGGGAGCTGTTTTTT.